The 24 T cell receptor beta chains given below trace back to one sample, sequenced in a study of blood T cell repertoires in COVID-19 (TCRdb year 2020). The receptor library was made with the immunoSEQ multiplex PCR assay. TCRdb's version of the immuneACCESS table is confined to in-frame rearrangements and falls short of the full clone set. An unresolved V gene accounts for under half of the shortfall where checked; the remainder is of unknown origin. The sample has fewer than 200,000 clones on record, 75% to 80% of them singletons. In total, the top ten clones hold approximately 26% of the sample. Source material: peripheral blood. These receptors were collected from a woman aged 65 to 85 with acute or convalescent COVID-19.

The V and J genes are TRBV10-3 and TRBJ2-7; possibly TRBD1 for D (7 bases). Germline V gene sequence: CDR1 ENHRY, CDR2 SYGVKD. This CDR3 region has 13 residues. V dropped 7 bases and J dropped 6 bases, with 16 bases sitting between them. CDR3 nucleotides: TGTGCCATCAAGGAGGAGGGGGCTTCCGAGCAGTACTTC. It is translated as CAIKEEGASEQYF.

This rearrangement joins TRBV12-3 or TRBV12-4 to TRBJ2-7; 8 bases line up with TRBD1. V dropped 7 bases and J dropped 5; count of bases not matched to a gene: 4. CDR3 length equals 12 residues. CDR3 bases: TGTGCCAGCACGGACAGGGCTAACGAGCAGTACTTC. It codes for CASTDRANEQYF.

This chain uses TRBV5-1 with TRBJ1-4, with 7 bases lining up with TRBD1. V dropped 4 bases and J dropped 7; count of bases not matched to a gene: 10. The CDR3 contains 15 residues. Germline assignment: CDR1 SGHRS and CDR2 YFSETQ. The DNA of the CDR3 is TGCGCCAGCAGCAGGGACAGTCCGAATGGTGAAAAACTGTTTTTT. Translating gives CASSRDSPNGEKLFF.

This chain's CDR3 is CTSSHQSGNSYNEQFF. The CDR3 bases are TGCACCAGCAGCCACCAAAGCGGGAACTCCTACAATGAGCAGTTCTTC. The chain uses TRBV1 and TRBJ2-1; the table calls TRBD2, which could not be checked here. TRBV1 is a listed pseudogene. CDR3 length: 16 amino acids.

This clone was picked up a small number of times. The rearrangement uses TRBV7-2 and TRBJ2-7; 11 bases map to TRBD2. Germline V gene data show CDR1 as SGHTA and CDR2 as FQGNSA. This CDR3 has 17 residues. V was pared by 1 base and J by 1 base, with 6 bases of the junction left unmatched. The CDR3 DNA follows: TGTGCCAGCAGCTTAGAGGGTAGCGGGAGGGGGTCCTACGAGCAGTACTTC. Encoded protein: CASSLEGSGRGSYEQYF.

Concerning this clone itself: Different DNA sequences within this sample yield the same CDR3. The rearrangement links TRBV2 to TRBJ1-3, with 8 bases matching TRBD1. This CDR3 is 14 amino acids long. Looked up from germline, CDR1 is SNHLY and CDR2 is FYNNEI. Unmatched junction bases numbered 2, after V lost 5 bases and J lost 2 bases. CDR3 sequence: CASSLQGAGNTIYF. The DNA for the CDR3 is TGTGCCAGCAGTCTACAGGGGGCTGGAAACACCATATATTTT.

This rearrangement joins TRBV25-1 to TRBJ2-3; 9 bases are a match to TRBD1. The germline gives CDR1 MGHDK, CDR2 SYGVNS. V dropped 0 bases and J dropped 6; count of bases not matched to a gene: 4. The CDR3 spans 15 residues. CDR3 residues: CASSEYMGTGDTQYF. The DNA for the CDR3 is TGTGCCAGCAGTGAATATATGGGGACAGGGGATACGCAGTATTTT.

This chain joins TRBV12-3 or TRBV12-4 and TRBJ1-1; D remains ambiguous. The CDR3 loop spans 13 amino acids. Trimming shortened V by 5 bases and J by 4 bases, and 11 bases separated the two germline ends. The CDR3 nucleotides are TGTGCCAGCAGTCCACCGACACGCACTGAAGCTTTCTTT. The encoded protein is CASSPPTRTEAFF.

V usage is TRBV2 and J usage is TRBJ2-2; TRBD1 agrees at 8 bases. The CDR3 has 13 amino acids. V lost 4 bases and J lost 7; bases outside the gene matches: 2. Germline CDR1 and CDR2: SNHLY and FYNNEI. CDR3 loop: CASSGQGIGELFF. CDR3 sequence (DNA): TGTGCCAGCAGTGGACAGGGGATCGGGGAGCTGTTTTTT.

This clone has a count of ten or more. The chain has TRBV2 and TRBJ2-7, with D possibly TRBD1 on 6 matching bases. Germline CDR1 reads SNHLY; CDR2 reads FYNNEI. Trimming removed 10 bases from V and 0 bases from J, with 10 bases in between. The CDR3 is 12 amino acids. The CDR3 reads CATQQGSYEQYF. The CDR3 DNA sequence: TGTGCCACCCAACAGGGCTCCTACGAGCAGTACTTC.

V usage is TRBV10-3 and J usage is TRBJ2-1; 12 nucleotides agree with TRBD2. Trimming cost V 6 bases and J 6 bases; bases outside gene matches: 12. The CDR3 is made up of 17 amino acids. The germline gives CDR1 ENHRY, CDR2 SYGVKD. The CDR3, as DNA: TGTGCCATCAGCTCGACTAGCGGGAGAGGGGGGGGCAATGAGCAGTTCTTC. Translating it yields CAISSTSGRGGGNEQFF.

This rearrangement joins TRBV4-2 to TRBJ2-1; D ambiguous. Germline V gene data show CDR1 as LGHNA and CDR2 as YNFKEQ. There are 15 residues in the CDR3. Deletions cut 0 bases from V and 9 bases from J, with 15 bases between. In DNA form, the CDR3 reads TGTGCCAGCAGCCAAGAGGCTGACTCGAGAGGTGAGCAGTTCTTC. Translating it yields CASSQEADSRGEQFF.

V and J are TRBV10-3 and TRBJ1-3; D not certain. The CDR3 covers 14 residues. Germline lookup yields CDR1 ENHRY and CDR2 SYGVKD. The V end lost 4 bases, the J end lost 4 bases, and 11 bases lay between the germline ends. The CDR3 spells CAISGVPVGNTIYF. CDR3 nucleotide sequence: TGTGCCATCAGTGGAGTACCCGTGGGAAACACCATATATTTT.

The rearrangement uses TRBV7-2 and TRBJ1-5, with a weak D call TRBD1 (5 bases). Germline V gene lookup returns CDR1 SGHTA and CDR2 FQGNSA. V lost 6 bases and J 1 base, leaving 16 bases between the germline ends. CDR3 length: 16 residues. CDR3 sequence reads: CASSRYGAGSNQPQHF. For the CDR3, the DNA is TGTGCCAGCAGTAGATATGGGGCAGGGAGCAATCAGCCCCAGCATTTT.

The V and J genes are TRBV5-1 and TRBJ1-1; D is uncertain. The CDR3 length is 17 residues. The germline V gene has CDR1 SGHRS and CDR2 YFSETQ. V was cut by 2 bases and J by 4 bases, with 21 bases left in between. As DNA, the CDR3 is TGCGCCAGCAGCTTACCGTCCCATCGAAGTAGGAGCACTGAAGCTTTCTTT. Its protein product is CASSLPSHRSRSTEAFF. Full variable domain (remainder filled in from reference TRBV5-1 and TRBJ1-1): KAGVTQTPRYLIKTRGQQVTLSCSPISGHRSVSWYQQTPGQGLQFLFEYFSETQRNKGNFPGRFSGRQFSNSRSEMNVSTLELGDSALYLCASSLPSHRSRSTEAFFGQGTRLTVV.

The sample holds a few counts of this clone. The chain couples TRBV4-1 to TRBJ2-3; 12 positions match TRBD2. The CDR3 is made up of 17 amino acids. Trimming removed 4 bases from V and 2 bases from J; junction bases left unmatched: 7. Germline V gene sequence: CDR1 MGHRA, CDR2 YSYEKL. The CDR3 DNA is TGCGCCAGCAGCCGCCAACTAGCGGGAGGACTCACAGATACGCAGTATTTT. Translating it yields CASSRQLAGGLTDTQYF.

The rearrangement links TRBV19 to TRBJ1-5; maybe TRBD1 (5 bases). V was pared by 3 bases and J by 3 bases, with 9 bases between. This CDR3 is built from 14 residues. CDR1 and CDR2 from the germline V gene are LNHDA and SQIVND (reference sequence). The CDR3 region is CASSIDSFNQPQHF. In nucleotides, the CDR3 is TGTGCCAGTAGTATCGACAGTTTCAATCAGCCCCAGCATTTT.

The chain combines TRBV4-2 with TRBJ1-4, with TRBD1 identical over 7 bases. Trimming took 1 base from V and 0 from J; bases not matched to a gene: 2. Looked up from germline, CDR1 is LGHNA and CDR2 is YNFKEQ. There are 16 residues in the CDR3. The CDR3 region has the DNA TGTGCCAGCAGCCAAGCTGACAGGGCAACTAATGAAAAACTGTTTTTT. Its translation: CASSQADRATNEKLFF.

Regarding this clone: The sample holds other DNA sequences that translate to the same CDR3. The J gene is TRBJ2-7, the V gene TRBV12-3 or TRBV12-4, with 7 bases that match TRBD1. V dropped 5 bases and J dropped 3; count of bases not matched to a gene: 4. The CDR3 runs to 13 residues. CDR3 protein: CASSRNRGYEQYF. The CDR3 nucleotides read TGTGCCAGCAGTCGAAACAGGGGCTACGAGCAGTACTTC.

This chain joins TRBV9 and TRBJ1-2, with 7 bases fitting TRBD1. The CDR3 totals 14 residues. Germline V gives CDR1 SGDLS, CDR2 YYNGEE. After removal of 0 bases from V and 4 bases from J, the junction contained 3 bases not matched to a gene. The DNA of the CDR3 is TGTGCCAGCAGCGTAGATCCAGGGGGCTATGGCTACACCTTC. Translating it yields CASSVDPGGYGYTF.

The chain joins TRBV3-1 (or the pseudogene TRBV3-2) to TRBJ2-4, with D perhaps TRBD2 (5 bases). There are 17 residues in the CDR3. CDR1 and CDR2 (germline): LGHDT, YNNKEL (reference sequence). V dropped 1 base and J dropped 4 bases, with 17 bases sitting between them. As DNA, the CDR3 is TGTGCCAGCAGCCAAGGCAGCCGGAGGTTCGGAAAAAACATTCAGTACTTC. This gives the protein CASSQGSRRFGKNIQYF.

The rearrangement joins TRBV6-6 to TRBJ2-7, with 13 bases identical to TRBD2. Germline CDR1 and CDR2: MNHNY and SVGAGI (reference sequence). This CDR3 has 16 residues. V lost 5 bases to trimming and J lost 0 bases; unmatched junction nucleotides: 4. The chain's CDR3 is CASSTSGRESSYEQYF. The CDR3 DNA follows: TGTGCCAGCAGTACTAGCGGGAGGGAAAGCTCCTACGAGCAGTACTTC.

The chain uses TRBV14 and TRBJ1-1; no reliable D call. This CDR3 region has 12 residues. V shed 1 base and J shed 7 bases, with 7 bases lying between them. Germline lookup yields CDR1 SGHDN and CDR2 FVKESK. The CDR3 DNA reads as TGTGCCAGCAGCCAAGTGGCAATTGAAGCTTTCTTT. Residues: CASSQVAIEAFF.

The chain links TRBV7-9 to TRBJ2-7; D is uncertain. Trimming took off 5 bases at V and 0 bases at J, with 11 bases between the two ends. In germline, CDR1 is SEHNR, CDR2 FQNEAQ (reference sequence). This CDR3 region has 14 residues. Written as DNA, the CDR3 is TGTGCCAGCAGCCCCCGACTCCTCTCCTACGAGCAGTACTTC. Protein: CASSPRLLSYEQYF.